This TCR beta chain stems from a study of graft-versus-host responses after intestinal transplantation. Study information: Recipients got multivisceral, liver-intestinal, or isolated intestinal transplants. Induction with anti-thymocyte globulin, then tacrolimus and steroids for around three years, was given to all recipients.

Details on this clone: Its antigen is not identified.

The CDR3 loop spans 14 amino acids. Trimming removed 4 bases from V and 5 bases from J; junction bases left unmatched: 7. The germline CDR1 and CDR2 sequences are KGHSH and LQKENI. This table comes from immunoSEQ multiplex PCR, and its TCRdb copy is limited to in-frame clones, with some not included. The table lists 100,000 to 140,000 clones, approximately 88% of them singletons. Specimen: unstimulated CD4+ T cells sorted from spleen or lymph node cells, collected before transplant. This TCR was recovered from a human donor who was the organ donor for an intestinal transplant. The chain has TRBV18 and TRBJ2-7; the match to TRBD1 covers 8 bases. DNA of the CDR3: TGTGCCAGCTCACAAGGCAGGGGGCGGCACGAGCAGTACTTC. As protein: CASSQGRGRHEQYF. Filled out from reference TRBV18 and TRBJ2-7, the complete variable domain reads NAGVMQNPRHLVRRRGQEARLRCSPMKGHSHVYWYRQLPEEGLKFMVYLQKENIIDESGMPKERFSAEFPKEGPSILRIQQVVRGDSAAYFCASSQGRGRHEQYFGPGTRLTVT.